The following is a T cell receptor beta chain sequence with its context. Its target is not known. The germline V and J ends were trimmed by 4 bases and 5 bases, with 19 bases remaining between them. The germline gives CDR1 MDHEN, CDR2 SYDVKM. This CDR3 comprises 16 residues. This sample is drawn from a study of shared clonotypes between healthy human individuals. Findings and limits, study-wide: At large depth, rarefaction still showed sorted-subset sequencing to be incomplete. All-four-donor shared clonotypes had higher generation probabilities than non-shared clonotypes did. Clonotype sharing among donors likely depends on sequencing depth.

As defined, naive CD8 cells were CD45RO-negative and positively selected for CCR7, with terminally differentiated effector memory CD45RA+ cells excluded. The test was conducted at deep level. Produced via immunoSEQ multiplex PCR; TCRdb's table is partial and in-frame only. The sample consists of some 800,000 clones, 85% to 95% of them appearing once. The chain carries TRBV28 and TRBJ2-3, with D maybe TRBD1 (5 bases). The TCR sequence derives from a young man in good health. Sequencing input: naive CD8+ T cells sorted from blood. CDR3 bases: TGTGCCAGCAGTTCAGCATTGACAGCGACGAGAGATACGCAGTATTTT. It translates to CASSSALTATRDTQYF.